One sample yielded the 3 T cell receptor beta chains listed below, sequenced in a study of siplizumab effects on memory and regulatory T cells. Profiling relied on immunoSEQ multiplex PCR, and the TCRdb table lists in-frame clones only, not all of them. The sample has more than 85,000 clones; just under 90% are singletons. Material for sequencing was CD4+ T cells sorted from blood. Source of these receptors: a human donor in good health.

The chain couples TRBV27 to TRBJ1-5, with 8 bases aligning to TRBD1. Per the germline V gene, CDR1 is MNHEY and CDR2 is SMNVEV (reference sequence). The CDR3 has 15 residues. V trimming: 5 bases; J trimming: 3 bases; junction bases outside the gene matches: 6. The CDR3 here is CASSRRDRINQPQHF. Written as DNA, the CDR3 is TGTGCCAGCAGTCGCCGGGACAGGATCAATCAGCCCCAGCATTTT.

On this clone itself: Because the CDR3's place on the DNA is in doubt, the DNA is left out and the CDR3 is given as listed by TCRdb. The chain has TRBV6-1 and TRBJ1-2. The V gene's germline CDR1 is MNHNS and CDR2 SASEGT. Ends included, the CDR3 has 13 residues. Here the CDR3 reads CASSILGINGYTF.

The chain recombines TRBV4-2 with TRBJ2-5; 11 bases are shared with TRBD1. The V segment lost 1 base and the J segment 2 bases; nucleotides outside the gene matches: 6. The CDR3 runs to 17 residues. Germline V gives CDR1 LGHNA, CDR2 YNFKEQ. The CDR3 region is CASSQGGTGGTQETQYF. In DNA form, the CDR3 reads TGTGCCAGCAGCCAAGGGGGGACAGGGGGGACTCAAGAGACCCAGTACTTC.